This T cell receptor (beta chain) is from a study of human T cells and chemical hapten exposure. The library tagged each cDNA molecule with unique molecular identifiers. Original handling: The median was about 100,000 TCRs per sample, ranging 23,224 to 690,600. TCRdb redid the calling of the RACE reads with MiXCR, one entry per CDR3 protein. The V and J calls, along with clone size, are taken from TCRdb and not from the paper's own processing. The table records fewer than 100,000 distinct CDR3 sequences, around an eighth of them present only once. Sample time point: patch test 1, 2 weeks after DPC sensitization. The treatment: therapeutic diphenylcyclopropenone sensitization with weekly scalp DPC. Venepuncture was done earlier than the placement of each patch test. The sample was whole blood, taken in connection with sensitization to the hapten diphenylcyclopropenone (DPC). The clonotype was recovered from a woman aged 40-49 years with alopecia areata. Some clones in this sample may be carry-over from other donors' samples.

The CDR3: CATSRDAGELEFF. CDR3 nucleotides: TGTGCCACCAGCAGAGATGCGGGGGAGTTAGAGTTCTTC. This chain joins TRBV15 and TRBJ2-1; 7 positions match TRBD2. V shed 0 bases and J 14 bases; nucleotides not matched to a gene: 7. Germline CDR1 reads LNHNV; CDR2 reads YYDKDF (reference sequence). The CDR3 sequence is 13 residues long.